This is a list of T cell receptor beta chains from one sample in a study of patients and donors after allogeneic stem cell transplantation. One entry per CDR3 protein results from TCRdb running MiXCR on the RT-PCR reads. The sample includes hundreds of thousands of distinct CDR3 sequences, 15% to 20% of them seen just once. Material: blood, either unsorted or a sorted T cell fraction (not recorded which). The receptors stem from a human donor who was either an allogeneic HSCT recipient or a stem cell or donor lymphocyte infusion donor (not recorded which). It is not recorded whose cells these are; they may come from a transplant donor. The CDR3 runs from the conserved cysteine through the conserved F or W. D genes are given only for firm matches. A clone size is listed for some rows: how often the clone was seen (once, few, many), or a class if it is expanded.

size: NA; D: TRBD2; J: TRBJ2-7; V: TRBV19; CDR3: CASSIDGTRMRYEQYF; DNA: TGTGCCAGTAGTATAGATGGGACTAGAATGAGATACGAGCAGTACTTC
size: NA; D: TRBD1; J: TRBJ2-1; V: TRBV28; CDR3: CASSFRDRPYNEQFF; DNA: TGTGCCAGCAGTTTCCGGGACAGACCCTACAATGAGCAGTTCTTC
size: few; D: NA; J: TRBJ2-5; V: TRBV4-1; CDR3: CASSQERGVGETQYF; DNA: TGCGCCAGCAGCCAAGAAAGGGGGGTTGGAGAGACCCAGTACTTC
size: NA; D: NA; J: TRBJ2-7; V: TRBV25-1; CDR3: CASSGTMGTDSYEQYF; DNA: TGTGCCAGCAGTGGAACTATGGGGACGGATTCCTACGAGCAGTACTTC
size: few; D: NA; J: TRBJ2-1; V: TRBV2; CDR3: CASAGRTNDFF; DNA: TGTGCCAGCGCGGGACGGACTAACGACTTCTTC
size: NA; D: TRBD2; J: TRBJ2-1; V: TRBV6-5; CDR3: CASSYPLGRGSTHEQFF; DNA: TGTGCCAGCAGTTACCCCCTGGGCCGCGGGAGTACCCATGAGCAGTTCTTC
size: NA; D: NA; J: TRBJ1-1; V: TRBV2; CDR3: CASRGPGLLGTEAFF; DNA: TGTGCCAGCAGAGGCCCGGGACTCCTGGGCACTGAAGCTTTCTTT
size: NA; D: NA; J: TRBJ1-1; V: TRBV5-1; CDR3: CASSLGPGGTEAFF; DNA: TGCGCCAGCAGCTTGGGCCCTGGAGGGACTGAAGCTTTCTTT
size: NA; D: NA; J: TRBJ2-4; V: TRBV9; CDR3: CASSPRGGGEDAKNIQYF; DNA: TGTGCCAGCAGCCCCCGGGGTGGAGGGGAGGATGCCAAAAACATTCAGTACTTC
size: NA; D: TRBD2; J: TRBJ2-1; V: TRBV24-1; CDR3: CATRGSSGGDSYNEQFF; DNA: TGTGCCACCAGAGGTAGCAGCGGGGGGGACTCCTACAATGAGCAGTTCTTC
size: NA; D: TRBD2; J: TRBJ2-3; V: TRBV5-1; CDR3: CASSLARGSGSTDTQYF; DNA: TGCGCCAGCAGCTTGGCCCGGGGTAGCGGGAGCACAGATACGCAGTATTTT
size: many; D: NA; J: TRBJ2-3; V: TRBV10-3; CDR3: CATSVNQGTDTQYF; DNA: TGTGCCACCTCGGTTAACCAGGGGACAGATACGCAGTATTTT
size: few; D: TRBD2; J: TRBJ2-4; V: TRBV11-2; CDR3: CASSLGLPEGRGAKNIQYF; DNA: TGTGCCAGCAGCTTAGGACTCCCGGAGGGGAGGGGAGCCAAAAACATTCAGTACTTC
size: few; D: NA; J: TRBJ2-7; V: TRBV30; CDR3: CAFYYGANEQYF; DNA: TGTGCCTTTTACTACGGGGCGAACGAGCAGTACTTC
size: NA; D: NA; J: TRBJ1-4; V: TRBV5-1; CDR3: CASSLGRTVNEKLFF; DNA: TGCGCCAGCAGCTTGGGGCGGACCGTTAATGAAAAACTGTTTTTT
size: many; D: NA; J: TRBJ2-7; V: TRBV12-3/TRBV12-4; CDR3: CASSLSLGFYEQYF; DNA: TGTGCCAGCAGTTTATCTCTGGGTTTCTACGAGCAGTACTTC
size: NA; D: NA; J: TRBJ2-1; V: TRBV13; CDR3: CASSLLVGYEVGNEQFF; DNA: TGTGCCAGCAGCTTACTCGTAGGCTATGAAGTGGGTAATGAGCAGTTCTTC
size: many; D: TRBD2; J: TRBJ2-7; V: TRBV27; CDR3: CASRLLSGGALYEQYF; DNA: TGTGCCAGCAGACTCCTAAGCGGGGGGGCCCTATACGAGCAGTACTTC
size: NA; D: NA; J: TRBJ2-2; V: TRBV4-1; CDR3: CASSQEGLAGTGELFF; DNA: TGCGCCAGCAGCCAAGAGGGGCTAGCTGGTACCGGGGAGCTGTTTTTT
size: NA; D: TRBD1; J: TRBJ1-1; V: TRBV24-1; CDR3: CATSDSSTGMNTEAFF; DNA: TGTGCCACCAGTGATTCGTCGACAGGGATGAACACTGAAGCTTTCTTT
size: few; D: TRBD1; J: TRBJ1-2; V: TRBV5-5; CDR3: CASSRTGGGGYTF; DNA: TGTGCCAGCAGCCGGACAGGGGGCGGTGGCTACACCTTC
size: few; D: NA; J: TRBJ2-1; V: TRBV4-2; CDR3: CASSQGLVISYNEQFF; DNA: TGTGCCAGCAGCCAAGGTTTAGTAATTTCCTACAATGAGCAGTTCTTC